A selection of T cell receptor beta chains follows, all from one sample in a study of human T cells and chemical hapten exposure. MiXCR, applied by TCRdb to the RACE reads, yields one record per CDR3 protein. The profile shows around 31,000 distinct CDR3 sequences, around 7% of them singletons. Specimen: whole blood. These receptors originate from a human donor in good health. Some clones in this sample may be carry-over from other donors' samples. Both conserved end residues are part of each CDR3. The D gene is left open where the match is weak. Some rows mark clone size as missing; the rest say once, few, many or name a class of expanded clone.

CDR3: CASSPGNQETQYF
DNA: TGTGCCAGCTCACCGGGAAACCAAGAGACCCAGTACTTC
J: TRBJ2-5
D: .
size: .
V: TRBV18

CDR3: CASGLRGRPYNEQFF
DNA: TGTGCTAGTGGTTTGAGGGGGAGGCCCTACAATGAGCAGTTCTTC
J: TRBJ2-1
D: .
size: many
V: TRBV12-5

CDR3: CASSPRSSTRINEQFF
DNA: TGTGCCAGCTCACCACGCTCTTCTACTAGAATCAATGAGCAGTTCTTC
J: TRBJ2-1
D: .
size: few
V: TRBV18

CDR3: CAWSDRVSGANVLTF
DNA: TGTGCCTGGAGTGACAGGGTCTCTGGGGCCAACGTCCTGACTTTC
J: TRBJ2-6
D: .
size: few
V: TRBV30

CDR3: CASSSRSRETQYF
DNA: TGTGCCAGCAGCTCGCGATCCCGGGAGACCCAGTACTTC
J: TRBJ2-5
D: .
size: many
V: TRBV12-3/TRBV12-4

CDR3: CASSLTGRNNEQYF
DNA: TGTGCCAGCAGTCTGACAGGGAGGAATAACGAGCAGTACTTC
J: TRBJ2-7
D: .
size: many
V: TRBV12-3/TRBV12-4

CDR3: CSVISGGSTGELFF
DNA: TGCAGCGTTATCTCAGGGGGAAGCACCGGGGAGCTGTTTTTT
J: TRBJ2-2
D: TRBD1
size: many
V: TRBV29-1

CDR3: CSASSGGYGDTF
DNA: TGCAGTGCTAGTTCGGGCGGCTATGGCGACACCTTC
J: TRBJ1-2
D: .
size: few
V: TRBV20-1

CDR3: CASRAGTGGAGGYTF
DNA: TGTGCCAGCAGAGCTGGGACAGGGGGCGCGGGGGGCTACACCTTC
J: TRBJ1-2
D: TRBD1
size: .
V: TRBV2

CDR3: CASNSREGSPLHF
DNA: TGTGCCAGCAACAGCAGGGAGGGTTCACCCCTCCACTTT
J: TRBJ1-6
D: .
size: few
V: TRBV12-3/TRBV12-4

CDR3: CASSLGLQADTQYF
DNA: TGTGCCAGCAGTTTGGGCCTCCAAGCAGATACGCAGTATTTT
J: TRBJ2-3
D: .
size: many
V: TRBV12-3/TRBV12-4

CDR3: CASSPDRSYEQYF
DNA: TGTGCCAGCAGTCCTGACCGCTCCTACGAGCAGTACTTC
J: TRBJ2-7
D: .
size: few
V: TRBV28

CDR3: CASSETLAGAASADTQYF
DNA: TGTGCCAGCAGTGAAACCCTAGCGGGAGCGGCCTCCGCAGATACGCAGTATTTT
J: TRBJ2-3
D: TRBD2
size: few
V: TRBV6-1

CDR3: CSAREGQGTYEQYF
DNA: TGCAGTGCTAGAGAAGGGCAGGGGACCTACGAGCAGTACTTC
J: TRBJ2-7
D: .
size: .
V: TRBV20-1

CDR3: CAIRIGYFTGYTF
DNA: TGTGCCATTCGTATCGGTTACTTTACGGGCTACACCTTC
J: TRBJ1-2
D: .
size: many
V: TRBV30

CDR3: CSARMASGGNQFF
DNA: TGCAGTGCTAGAATGGCTTCGGGGGGTAATCAGTTCTTC
J: TRBJ2-1
D: TRBD2
size: many
V: TRBV20-1

CDR3: CASSYTGQPQHF
DNA: TGTGCCAGCAGTTATACGGGACAGCCCCAGCATTTT
J: TRBJ1-5
D: .
size: few
V: TRBV6-2/TRBV6-3

CDR3: CASSLIGQGDYGYTF
DNA: TGCGCCAGCAGCTTGATCGGACAGGGGGACTATGGCTACACCTTC
J: TRBJ1-2
D: TRBD1
size: many
V: TRBV5-1

CDR3: CSVGGQCNQPQHF
DNA: TGCAGCGTTGGGGGACAGTGTAATCAGCCCCAGCATTTT
J: TRBJ1-5
D: TRBD1
size: few
V: TRBV29-1

CDR3: CSASQGAGRNTEAFF
DNA: TGCAGTGCGTCACAGGGGGCTGGCAGGAACACTGAAGCTTTCTTT
J: TRBJ1-1
D: TRBD1
size: few
V: TRBV20-1

CDR3: CASSLPDQPQHF
DNA: TGTGCCAGCAGTTTACCCGATCAGCCCCAGCATTTT
J: TRBJ1-5
D: .
size: many
V: TRBV28

CDR3: CASSVRTYNTEAFF
DNA: TGTGCCAGCAGTGTGAGGACATACAACACTGAAGCTTTCTTT
J: TRBJ1-1
D: .
size: .
V: TRBV2

CDR3: CASSWDRGHEQYF
DNA: TGTGCCAGCAGCTGGGACAGGGGGCACGAGCAGTACTTC
J: TRBJ2-7
D: TRBD1
size: many
V: TRBV7-2

CDR3: CSARQASGSYSDTQYF
DNA: TGCAGTGCTAGACAGGCTAGCGGGAGCTACTCAGATACGCAGTATTTT
J: TRBJ2-3
D: TRBD2
size: few
V: TRBV20-1

CDR3: CASRLQGAGGNTIYF
DNA: TGTGCCAGCAGACTACAGGGGGCTGGTGGAAACACCATATATTTT
J: TRBJ1-3
D: TRBD1
size: many
V: TRBV7-2

CDR3: CASSPKPCEKLFF
DNA: TGCGCCAGCAGCCCTAAGCCTTGTGAAAAACTGTTTTTT
J: TRBJ1-4
D: .
size: .
V: TRBV5-1

CDR3: CASSETSGGYNEQFF
DNA: TGTGCCAGCAGTGAAACTAGCGGGGGGTACAATGAGCAGTTCTTC
J: TRBJ2-1
D: TRBD2
size: .
V: TRBV6-1

CDR3: CSAFTRGAYKNIQYF
DNA: TGCAGTGCTTTCACCCGCGGGGCTTACAAAAACATTCAGTACTTC
J: TRBJ2-4
D: .
size: many
V: TRBV20-1

CDR3: CASSLGPGQEIKESLHF
DNA: TGTGCCAGCAGTTTGGGGCCGGGACAGGAGATTAAGGAGTCCCTCCACTTT
J: TRBJ1-6
D: TRBD1
size: .
V: TRBV27